The 12 T cell receptor beta chains given below trace back to one sample, sequenced in a study of Ad26.COV2.S vaccination and SARS-CoV-2 variants. Treatment: around 19 received Ad26.COV2.S at low or high dose, single or two shots; 5 received placebo; per-sample allocation not given. Each sample was drawn 63 days after the first injection (of vaccine or placebo). This table comes from immunoSEQ multiplex PCR, and its TCRdb copy is limited to in-frame clones, with some not included. The sample holds more than 300,000 clones, about 88% seen once. The sequenced sample was peripheral blood, obtained in a trial of Ad26.COV2.S vaccine versus placebo. Every receptor here comes from a person aged 18-60 years who received the Ad26.COV2.S COVID-19 vaccine or a placebo.

V gene TRBV15 combines with J gene TRBJ2-7, with D possibly TRBD2 on 5 matching bases. The V gene lost 6 bases and the J gene lost 8 bases, with 23 bases spanning the gap. The germline V gene has CDR1 LNHNV and CDR2 YYDKDF (reference sequence). This CDR3 is 15 amino acids long. For the CDR3, the DNA is TGTGCCACCAGGGAGCCCGGGTCTAGCCGAGGCAAGCAGTACTTC. It is translated as CATREPGSSRGKQYF.

This clone was seen a few times. The chain is built from TRBV24-1 and TRBJ1-2; D is unclear. CDR3 length: 12 residues. Trimming left V 9 bases short and J 2 bases short, with 9 bases between. The germline V gene has CDR1 KGHDR and CDR2 SFDVKD. CDR3: CATQSLNYGYTF. The CDR3 region has the DNA TGTGCCACCCAGAGTTTAAACTATGGCTACACCTTC.

The chain couples TRBV4-1 to TRBJ2-1; no clear D gene. Trimming took off 0 bases at V and 9 bases at J, with 9 bases between the two ends. Germline CDR1 is MGHRA and CDR2 is YSYEKL. The CDR3 contains 13 residues. CDR3 protein: CASSQDAWVEQFF. In nucleotides, the CDR3 is TGCGCCAGCAGCCAAGATGCGTGGGTTGAGCAGTTCTTC.

In this sample, this clone turned up once. The V call is TRBV19, the J call TRBJ1-5; 9 bases line up with TRBD1. Trimming took 6 bases from V and 2 from J; bases not matched to a gene: 8. CDR1 and CDR2 (germline): LNHDA, SQIVND (reference sequence). This CDR3 spans 16 amino acids. CDR3 nucleotides: TGTGCCAGTAGGAGGACAGGGGCCGAGGGCAATCAGCCCCAGCATTTT. Translating it yields CASRRTGAEGNQPQHF.

The chain uses TRBV19 and TRBJ1-5; D is perhaps TRBD1 (6 bases). V shed 9 bases and J shed 6 bases, with 30 bases lying between them. Per the germline V gene, CDR1 is LNHDA and CDR2 is SQIVND (reference sequence). This CDR3 region has 18 residues. The CDR3 nucleotides read TGTGCCAGCAGTCCCTCCGACTTCCAGGGGCAGTTCCGTCAGCCCCAGCATTTT. Protein sequence: CASSPSDFQGQFRQPQHF.

Comment on this clone: At one end the junction does not follow the germline gene, possibly because of a read error. The chain uses TRBV5-1 and TRBJ2-1, with TRBD2 as a possible D gene (6 bases). Germline V gives CDR1 SGHRS, CDR2 YFSETQ. This CDR3 region has 18 residues. The CDR3 region is CASSSPDLASTSNNEQFF. The CDR3 nucleotides are TGCGCCAGCAGCTCCCCCGATCTAGCGTCAACCTCCAACAATGAGCAGTTCTTC. The full variable domain, with the rest looked up from reference TRBV5-1 and TRBJ2-1, is KAGVTQTPRYLIKTRGQQVTLSCSPISGHRSVSWYQQTPGQGLQFLFEYFSETQRNKGNFPGRFSGRQFSNSRSEMNVSTLELGDSALYLCASSSPDLASTSNNEQFFGPGTRLTVL.

This chain links TRBV6-5 with TRBJ1-3; no clear D. Trimming left V 0 bases short and J 0 bases short, with 9 bases between. Per the germline V gene, CDR1 is MNHEY and CDR2 is SVGAGI. The CDR3 has 16 amino acids. The CDR3 DNA reads TGTGCCAGCAGTTACTCAGGGCAGTTCTCTGGAAACACCATATATTTT. Translating gives CASSYSGQFSGNTIYF.

The chain couples TRBV7-3 to TRBJ2-7; TRBD2 is a possible D gene (5 bases). CDR1 is SGHTA and CDR2 is FQGTGA in the germline V gene. Trimming removed 5 bases from V and 2 bases from J, with 7 bases in between. The CDR3 contains 12 residues. In nucleotides, the CDR3 is TGTGCCAGCAGCCGGGGTCCCTACGAGCAGTACTTC. The encoded protein is CASSRGPYEQYF.

The chain links TRBV6-2 or TRBV6-3 to TRBJ2-7; tentatively, D is TRBD1 (6 bases). CDR3 length: 15 residues. The germline V gene has CDR1 MNHEY and CDR2 SVGEGT. Between the trimmed V and J ends, which lost 1 base and 1 base, there was a span of 11 bases. CDR3 in DNA: TGTGCCAGCAGTTACTACGGCAGGGGATCCTACGAGCAGTACTTC. It specifies CASSYYGRGSYEQYF.

The chain's CDR3 is CASSLGTVLNQPQHF. The CDR3 coding sequence is TGCGCCAGCAGCTTAGGGACAGTCCTAAATCAGCCCCAGCATTTT. The rearrangement links TRBV5-1 to TRBJ1-5; the match to TRBD1 covers 7 bases. Germline CDR1 is SGHRS and CDR2 is YFSETQ. Trimming cost V 2 bases and J 4 bases; bases outside gene matches: 6. The CDR3 is 15 residues long.

This clone was picked up one time. The gene calls are TRBV9 and TRBJ1-1; D gene unclear. The germline V gene encodes CDR1 SGDLS and CDR2 YYNGEE. Trimming took 0 bases from V and 5 from J, leaving 8 bases between them. The length of the CDR3 is 13 residues. CDR3: CASSVVGLTEAFF. CDR3 DNA sequence: TGTGCCAGCAGCGTAGTGGGCCTTACTGAAGCTTTCTTT.

The J gene is TRBJ1-2, the V gene TRBV10-3; 9 bases fit TRBD1. With 10 bases clipped from V and 1 base from J, the junction kept 7 bases outside the gene matches. Germline loops: CDR1 ENHRY, CDR2 SYGVKD. This CDR3 spans 14 amino acids. The CDR3, as DNA: TGTGCCACGGGACAGGGTAAAAGTAACTATGGCTACACCTTC. Residues: CATGQGKSNYGYTF.